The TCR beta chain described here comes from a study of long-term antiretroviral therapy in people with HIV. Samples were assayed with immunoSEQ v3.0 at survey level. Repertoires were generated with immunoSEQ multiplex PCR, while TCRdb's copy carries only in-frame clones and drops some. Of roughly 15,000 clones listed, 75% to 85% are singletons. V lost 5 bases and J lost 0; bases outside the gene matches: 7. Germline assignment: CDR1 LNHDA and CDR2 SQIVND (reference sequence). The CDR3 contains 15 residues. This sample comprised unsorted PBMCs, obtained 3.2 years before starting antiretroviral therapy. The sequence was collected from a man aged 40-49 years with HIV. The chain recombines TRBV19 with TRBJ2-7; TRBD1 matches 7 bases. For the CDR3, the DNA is TGTGCCAGTAGTCCCTGGACAGGCAGCTCCTACGAGCAGTACTTC. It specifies CASSPWTGSSYEQYF.